The rows below give T cell receptor beta chains drawn from one sample of a study of OX40 agonist ivuxolimab in advanced cancers. Sequencing was performed with immunoSEQ multiplex PCR; in TCRdb, only in-frame clones are kept and a portion is missing. The profile shows 70,000 to 95,000 clones, more than 90% of them singletons. This material consisted of CD4+ or CD8+ T cells sorted from blood, taken in a trial of the OX40 agonist ivuxolimab. The receptors stem from an adult with an advanced solid tumor such as melanoma, head and neck, liver or kidney cancer. CDR3s include the opening cysteine and the closing phenylalanine or tryptophan. Fields, in order: clone size, V gene, D gene, J gene, CDR3 protein, CDR3 DNA. The D gene is left open where the match is weak. Some rows mark clone size as missing; the rest say once, few, many or name a class of expanded clone.

NA	TRBV28	NA	TRBJ1-4	CASSLSAGRGVNGKLFF	TGTGCCAGCAGTTTATCTGCGGGCCGGGGGGTGAATGGAAAACTGTTTTTT
NA	TRBV5-4	NA	TRBJ1-1	CASSLGPSTEAFF	TGTGCCAGCAGCTTGGGACCGAGCACTGAAGCTTTCTTT
NA	TRBV18	TRBD1	TRBJ2-7	CASSPLQGAGEQYF	TGTGCCAGCTCACCTCTACAGGGGGCAGGCGAGCAGTACTTC
NA	TRBV28	NA	TRBJ1-2	CASSLERNYGYTF	TGTGCCAGCAGTTTGGAAAGAAACTATGGCTACACCTTC
NA	TRBV6-1	NA	TRBJ2-6	CASSPGIAGANVLTF	TGTGCCAGCAGTCCCGGGATCGCTGGGGCCAACGTCCTGACTTTC
NA	TRBV13	NA	TRBJ2-7	CAGSLGRVASDEQYF	TGTGCCGGCAGCTTAGGCCGGGTAGCTTCGGACGAGCAGTACTTC
NA	TRBV19	NA	TRBJ1-5	CASSITGQPSKPQHF	TGTGCCAGTAGTATTACCGGACAGCCATCAAAGCCCCAGCATTTT
NA	TRBV30	NA	TRBJ1-2	CAWGGQLRTF	TGTGCCTGGGGAGGACAGCTTCGCACCTTC
NA	TRBV28	NA	TRBJ1-4	CASSLAVGGVEEKLFF	TGTGCCAGCAGTTTGGCAGTCGGAGGGGTAGAAGAAAAACTGTTTTTT
NA	TRBV5-1	TRBD2	TRBJ2-3	CASSTGLAGGPTDTQYF	TGCGCCAGCAGCACCGGACTAGCGGGAGGACCCACAGATACGCAGTATTTT
NA	TRBV27	NA	TRBJ2-3	CASSFLAGTDTQYF	TGTGCCAGCAGTTTTCTCGCCGGCACAGATACGCAGTATTTT
NA	TRBV2	NA	TRBJ2-5	CASRGGNQETQYF	TGTGCCAGCAGGGGAGGCAACCAAGAGACCCAGTACTTC
NA	TRBV5-1	NA	TRBJ2-3	CASSLVGTAADTQYF	TGCGCCAGCAGCTTGGTGGGGACCGCTGCAGATACGCAGTATTTT
NA	TRBV19	NA	TRBJ2-7	CASSIGQISYEQYF	TGTGCCAGTAGTATCGGCCAGATCTCCTACGAGCAGTACTTC
NA	TRBV6-6	TRBD2	TRBJ2-7	CASLETSGLYEQYF	TGTGCCAGCCTAGAGACTAGCGGACTCTACGAGCAGTACTTC
NA	TRBV10-1	NA	TRBJ2-3	CASSAGSSSKDTQYF	TGCGCCAGCAGTGCTGGTAGTTCGTCTAAGGATACGCAGTATTTT
NA	TRBV2	NA	TRBJ2-3	CASSETGTGSDTQYF	TGTGCCAGCAGTGAAACAGGGACCGGGTCAGATACGCAGTATTTT
NA	TRBV9	NA	TRBJ2-1	CASSVGGGAEYNEQFF	TGTGCCAGCAGCGTAGGAGGAGGAGCGGAATACAATGAGCAGTTCTTC
few	TRBV2	NA	TRBJ1-1	CALRWVENTEAFF	TGTGCCCTTAGGTGGGTGGAGAACACTGAAGCTTTCTTT
NA	TRBV9	NA	TRBJ2-3	CASSLTGDTQYF	TGTGCCAGCAGCCTCACCGGAGATACGCAGTATTTT
NA	TRBV12-5	NA	TRBJ2-3	CASGLGQFTDTQYF	TGTGCTAGTGGTTTGGGACAGTTCACAGATACGCAGTATTTT
NA	TRBV5-4	NA	TRBJ1-5	CASSLWGRVYQPQHF	TGTGCCAGCAGCTTGTGGGGTAGGGTCTATCAGCCCCAGCATTTT
NA	TRBV5-4	TRBD2	TRBJ2-1	CASSSKLAGGRNNEQFF	TGTGCCAGCAGCTCTAAATTAGCGGGAGGGCGGAACAATGAGCAGTTCTTC
hyperexpanded	TRBV30	NA	TRBJ1-1	CAWSADRRTEAFF	TGTGCCTGGAGTGCAGACAGACGGACTGAAGCTTTCTTT
NA	TRBV5-4	NA	TRBJ2-2	CASSFRLGGYTGELFF	TGTGCCAGCAGCTTCCGACTAGGAGGCTACACCGGGGAGCTGTTTTTT
NA	TRBV30	NA	TRBJ2-5	CAWSASTGSGETQYF	TGTGCCTGGAGTGCCTCTACAGGGTCCGGAGAGACCCAGTACTTC
NA	TRBV7-2	NA	TRBJ2-2	CASSSPHVYTGELFF	TGTGCCAGCAGCTCCCCGCACGTCTACACCGGGGAGCTGTTTTTT
NA	TRBV9	NA	TRBJ1-1	CASSVDPPGGRLTEAFF	TGTGCCAGCAGCGTAGATCCCCCGGGGGGGAGACTCACTGAAGCTTTCTTT
NA	TRBV5-6	TRBD2	TRBJ2-7	CASSLVSGRSYEQYF	TGTGCCAGCAGCTTGGTGAGCGGGAGGTCCTACGAGCAGTACTTC
NA	TRBV4-1	NA	TRBJ1-2	CASSQARGGFYGYTF	TGCGCCAGCAGCCAAGCCAGGGGAGGGTTCTATGGCTACACCTTC